The entry that follows covers one T cell receptor (beta chain) sequence. Its target is unknown. TCR beta VDJ and CDR3 profiles were obtained from a genomic DNA template. TCRdb recomputed calls from the reads with MiXCR, one row per CDR3 protein. The repertoire holds hundreds of thousands of distinct CDR3 sequences, with under 40% as singletons. It was patients with CD8+CD57+ cell expansion by flow cytometry who were chosen for sequencing. Diagnosis of severe acquired aplastic anemia applied to all patients. Patients were treatment-naive when blood was sampled. With V trimmed by 5 bases and J by 0 bases, 8 bases remained unmatched. Germline CDR1 is LNHDA and CDR2 is SQIVND (reference sequence). The CDR3 sequence is 18 residues long. These data originate in a study of CD8+CD57+ T cells in acquired aplastic anemia. Study-wide results and caveats: Patients and controls turned out to have some 30 CD8+ CDR3 sequences in common.

The sequencing input was sorted CD4+, CD8+, or CD8+CD57+ T cells (not recorded which) from PBMCs. The chain has TRBV19 and TRBJ2-6; 9 bases are shared with TRBD1. The TCR originated in a human donor with aplastic anemia. The CDR3 DNA sequence: TGTGCCAGTAGTTCAGGAGGGACAGGGAGCTCTGGGGCCAACGTCCTGACTTTC. Its protein is CASSSGGTGSSGANVLTF.